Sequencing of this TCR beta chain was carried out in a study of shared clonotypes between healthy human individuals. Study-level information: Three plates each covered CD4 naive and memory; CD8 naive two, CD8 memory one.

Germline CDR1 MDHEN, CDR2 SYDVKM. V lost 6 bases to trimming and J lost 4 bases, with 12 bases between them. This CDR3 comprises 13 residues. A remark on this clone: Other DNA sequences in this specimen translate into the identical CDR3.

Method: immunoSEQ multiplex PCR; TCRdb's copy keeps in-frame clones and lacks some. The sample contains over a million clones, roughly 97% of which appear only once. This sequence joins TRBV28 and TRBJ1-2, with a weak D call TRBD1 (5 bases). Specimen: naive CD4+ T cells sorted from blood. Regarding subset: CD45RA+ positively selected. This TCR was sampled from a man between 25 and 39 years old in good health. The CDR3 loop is CASSSPGGYGYTF. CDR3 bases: TGTGCCAGCAGCTCCCCGGGGGGCTATGGCTACACCTTC.